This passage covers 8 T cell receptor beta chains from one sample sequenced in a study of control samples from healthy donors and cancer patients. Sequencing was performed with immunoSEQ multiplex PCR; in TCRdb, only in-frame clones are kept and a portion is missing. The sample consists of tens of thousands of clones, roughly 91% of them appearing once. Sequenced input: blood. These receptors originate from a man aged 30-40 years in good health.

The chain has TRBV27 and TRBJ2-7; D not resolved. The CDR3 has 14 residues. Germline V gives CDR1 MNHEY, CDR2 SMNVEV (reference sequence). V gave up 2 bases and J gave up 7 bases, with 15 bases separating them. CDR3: CASSLLDPSREQYF. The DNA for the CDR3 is TGTGCCAGCAGTTTACTGGATCCGAGTCGGGAGCAGTACTTC.

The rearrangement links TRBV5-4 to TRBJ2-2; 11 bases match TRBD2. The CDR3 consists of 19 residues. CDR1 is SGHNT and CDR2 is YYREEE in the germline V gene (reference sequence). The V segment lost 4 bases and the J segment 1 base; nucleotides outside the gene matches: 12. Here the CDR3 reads CASSPEVAGGLGNTGELFF. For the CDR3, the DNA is TGTGCCAGCAGCCCTGAGGTAGCGGGAGGGCTAGGGAACACCGGGGAGCTGTTTTTT.

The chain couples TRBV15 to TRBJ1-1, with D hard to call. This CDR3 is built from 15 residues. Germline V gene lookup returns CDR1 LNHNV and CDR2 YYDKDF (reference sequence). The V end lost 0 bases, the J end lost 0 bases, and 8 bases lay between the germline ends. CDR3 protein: CATSRDGALNTEAFF. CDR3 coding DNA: TGTGCCACCAGCAGAGATGGTGCCTTGAACACTGAAGCTTTCTTT. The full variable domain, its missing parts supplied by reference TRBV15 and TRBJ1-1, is DAMVIQNPRYQVTQFGKPVTLSCSQTLNHNVMYWYQQKSSQAPKLLFHYYDKDFNNEADTPDNFQSRRPNTSFCFLDIRSPGLGDTAMYLCATSRDGALNTEAFFGQGTRLTVV.

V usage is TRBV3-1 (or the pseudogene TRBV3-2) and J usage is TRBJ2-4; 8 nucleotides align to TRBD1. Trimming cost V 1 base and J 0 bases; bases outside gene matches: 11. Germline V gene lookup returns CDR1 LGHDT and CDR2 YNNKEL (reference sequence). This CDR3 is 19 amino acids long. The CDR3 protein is CASSQASGTGGLAKNIQYF. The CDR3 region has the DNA TGTGCCAGCAGCCAAGCATCCGGGACAGGAGGACTAGCCAAAAACATTCAGTACTTC.

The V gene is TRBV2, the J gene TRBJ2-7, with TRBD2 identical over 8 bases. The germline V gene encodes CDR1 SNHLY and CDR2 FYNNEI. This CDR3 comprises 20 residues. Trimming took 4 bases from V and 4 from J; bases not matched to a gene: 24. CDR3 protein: CASSGPGTRDGLAEIYEQYF. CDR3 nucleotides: TGTGCCAGCAGTGGACCCGGGACAAGAGACGGACTAGCCGAAATTTACGAGCAGTACTTC.

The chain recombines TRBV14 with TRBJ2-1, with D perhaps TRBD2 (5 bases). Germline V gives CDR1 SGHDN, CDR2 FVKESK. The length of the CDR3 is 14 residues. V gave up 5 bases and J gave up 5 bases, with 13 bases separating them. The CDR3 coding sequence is TGTGCCAGCAGCTATACGGGATGGGACAATGAGCAGTTCTTC. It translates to CASSYTGWDNEQFF.

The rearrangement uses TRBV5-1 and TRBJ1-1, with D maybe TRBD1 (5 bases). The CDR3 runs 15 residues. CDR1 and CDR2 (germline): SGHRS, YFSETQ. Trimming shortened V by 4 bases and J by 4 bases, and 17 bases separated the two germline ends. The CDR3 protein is CASSPPGIRGTEAFF. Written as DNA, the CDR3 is TGCGCCAGCAGCCCCCCCGGGATAAGGGGCACTGAAGCTTTCTTT.

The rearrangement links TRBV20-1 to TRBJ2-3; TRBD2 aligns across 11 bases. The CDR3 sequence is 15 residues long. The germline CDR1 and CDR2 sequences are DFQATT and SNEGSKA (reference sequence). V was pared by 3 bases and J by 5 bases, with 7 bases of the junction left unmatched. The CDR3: CSASSGREKKDTQYF. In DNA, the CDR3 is TGCAGTGCTAGTAGCGGGAGGGAGAAGAAAGATACGCAGTATTTT.